The source of this T cell receptor (beta chain) is a study of regulatory T cells in long-lasting Graves disease. Both iRepertoire HTBI primers and Arm-PCR of CDR3 regions were used to build the TCR beta libraries. TCRdb used MiXCR to reprocess the multiplex PCR reads, holding one entry per CDR3 protein. The table has 350,000 to 500,000 distinct CDR3 sequences, roughly 15% seen once. Study results and limitations: Persistent Graves' patients had lower TCR diversity than newly diagnosed ones.

CDR1 is SGHAT and CDR2 is FQNNGV in the germline V gene. This CDR3 comprises 18 residues. V was cut by 2 bases and J by 3 bases, with 21 bases left in between. Time point defined: newly diagnosed GD, antithyroid drugs for less than 3 months. Extracted RNA from PBMCs served as the source of the TCR library. All patients originated from an endocrinology department located in Xi'an, China. The sample holds many counts of this clonotype. What it binds is unknown. These records were also assigned to another study, of T cells in Graves' hyperthyroidism and ophthalmopathy. Per that study: Using 13 V-J features, a model discriminated ophthalmopathy from stable hyperthyroidism. Model-based prediction identified ophthalmopathy a median 6.5 months prior to its onset.

This rearrangement joins TRBV11-2 to TRBJ2-3, with a possible D match to TRBD2 (6 bases). The source of this sequence is a woman aged 45-60 years with Graves disease. This material consisted of peripheral blood mononuclear cells (PBMCs), taken at new diagnosis, from a patient treated with antithyroid drugs. CDR3 nucleotide sequence: TGTGCCAGCAGCTTATTCGTCCTAGCGACAAAATTAACAGATACGCAGTATTTT. It is translated as CASSLFVLATKLTDTQYF.